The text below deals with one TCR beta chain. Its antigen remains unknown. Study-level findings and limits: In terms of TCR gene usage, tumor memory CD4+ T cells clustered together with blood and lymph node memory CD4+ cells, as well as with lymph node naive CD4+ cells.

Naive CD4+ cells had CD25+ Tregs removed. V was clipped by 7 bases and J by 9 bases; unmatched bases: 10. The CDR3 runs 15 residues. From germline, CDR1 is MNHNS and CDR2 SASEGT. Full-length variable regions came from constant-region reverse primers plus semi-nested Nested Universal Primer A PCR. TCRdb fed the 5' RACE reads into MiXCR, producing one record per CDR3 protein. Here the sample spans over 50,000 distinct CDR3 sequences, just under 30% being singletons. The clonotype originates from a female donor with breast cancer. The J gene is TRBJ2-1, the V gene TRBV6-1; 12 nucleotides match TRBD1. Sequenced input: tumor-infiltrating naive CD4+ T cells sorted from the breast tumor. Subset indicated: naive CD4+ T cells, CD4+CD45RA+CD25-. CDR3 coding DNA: TGTGCCAGCACCACGGGGACAGGGGGCCACATTGAGCAGTTCTTC. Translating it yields CASTTGTGGHIEQFF.